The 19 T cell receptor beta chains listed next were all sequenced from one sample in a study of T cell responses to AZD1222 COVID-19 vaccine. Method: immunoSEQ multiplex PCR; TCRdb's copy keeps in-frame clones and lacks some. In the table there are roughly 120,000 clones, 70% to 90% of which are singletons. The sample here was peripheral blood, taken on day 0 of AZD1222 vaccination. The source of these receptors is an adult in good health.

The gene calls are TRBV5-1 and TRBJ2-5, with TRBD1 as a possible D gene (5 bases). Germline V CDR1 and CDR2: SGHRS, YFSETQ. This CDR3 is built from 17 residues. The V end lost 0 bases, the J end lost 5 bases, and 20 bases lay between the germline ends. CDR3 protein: CASSLEGLRVGAETQYF. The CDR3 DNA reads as TGCGCCAGCAGCTTGGAGGGGCTTAGGGTCGGAGCGGAGACCCAGTACTTC.

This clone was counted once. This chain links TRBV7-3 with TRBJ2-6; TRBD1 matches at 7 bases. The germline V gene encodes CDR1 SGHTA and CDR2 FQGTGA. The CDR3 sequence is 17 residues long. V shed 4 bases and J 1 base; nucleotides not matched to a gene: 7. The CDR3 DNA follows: TGTGCCAGCAGCTCACCGGGACAGATATCTGGGGCCAACGTCCTGACTTTC. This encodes CASSSPGQISGANVLTF.

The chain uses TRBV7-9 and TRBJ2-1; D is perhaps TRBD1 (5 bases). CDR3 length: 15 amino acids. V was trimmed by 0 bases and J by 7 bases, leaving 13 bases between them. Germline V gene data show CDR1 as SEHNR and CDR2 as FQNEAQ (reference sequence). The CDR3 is CASSLAGRVGNEQFF. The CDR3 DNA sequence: TGTGCCAGCAGCTTAGCAGGCAGGGTGGGGAATGAGCAGTTCTTC.

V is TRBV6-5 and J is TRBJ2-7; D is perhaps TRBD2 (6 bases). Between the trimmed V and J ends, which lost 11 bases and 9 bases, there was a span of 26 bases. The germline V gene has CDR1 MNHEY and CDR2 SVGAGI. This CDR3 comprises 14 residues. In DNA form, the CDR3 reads TGTGCCGCCCAGGAGGGCCGGGGCCTGGGTGGGCAGTACGTC. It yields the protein CAAQEGRGLGGQYV.

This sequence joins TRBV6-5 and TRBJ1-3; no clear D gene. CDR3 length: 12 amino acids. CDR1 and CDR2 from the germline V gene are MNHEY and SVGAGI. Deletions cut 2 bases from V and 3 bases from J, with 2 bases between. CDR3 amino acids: CASSYNGNTIYF. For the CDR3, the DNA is TGTGCCAGCAGTTACAATGGAAACACCATATATTTT.

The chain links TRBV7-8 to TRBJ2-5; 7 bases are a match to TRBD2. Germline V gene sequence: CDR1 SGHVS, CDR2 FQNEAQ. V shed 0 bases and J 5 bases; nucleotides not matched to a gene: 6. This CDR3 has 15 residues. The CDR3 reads CASSLAVSGWETQYF. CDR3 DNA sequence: TGTGCCAGCAGCTTAGCTGTTAGCGGGTGGGAGACCCAGTACTTC.

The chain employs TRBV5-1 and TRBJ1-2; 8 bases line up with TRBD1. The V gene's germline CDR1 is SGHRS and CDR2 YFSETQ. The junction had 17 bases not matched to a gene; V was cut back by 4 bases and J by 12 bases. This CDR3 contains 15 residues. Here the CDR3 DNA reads TGCGCCAGCAGCCCCCAGGGGGCCCCCTCTCAGACCCACACCTTC. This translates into CASSPQGAPSQTHTF.

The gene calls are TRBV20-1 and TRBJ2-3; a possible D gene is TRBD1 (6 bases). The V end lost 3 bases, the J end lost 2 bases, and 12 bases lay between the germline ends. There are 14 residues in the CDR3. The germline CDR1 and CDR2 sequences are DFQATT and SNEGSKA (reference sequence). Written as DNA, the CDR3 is TGCAGTGCTAGTGTGGGGGCGGACACAGATACGCAGTATTTT. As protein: CSASVGADTDTQYF.

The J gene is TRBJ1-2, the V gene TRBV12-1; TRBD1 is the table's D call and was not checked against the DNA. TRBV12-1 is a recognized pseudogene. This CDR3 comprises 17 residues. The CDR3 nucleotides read TGTGCCAGCAGCTTTTCCGGGACAGGGTTCTTTTATGGGGGCTACACCTTC. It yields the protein CASSFSGTGFFYGGYTF.

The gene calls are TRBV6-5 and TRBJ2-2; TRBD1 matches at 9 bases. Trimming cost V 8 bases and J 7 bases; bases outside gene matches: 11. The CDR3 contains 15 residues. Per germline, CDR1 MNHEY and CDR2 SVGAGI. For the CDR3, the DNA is TGTGCCAGCCTTAGGACAGGGGTCTCAATCGGGGAGCTGTTTTTT. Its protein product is CASLRTGVSIGELFF.

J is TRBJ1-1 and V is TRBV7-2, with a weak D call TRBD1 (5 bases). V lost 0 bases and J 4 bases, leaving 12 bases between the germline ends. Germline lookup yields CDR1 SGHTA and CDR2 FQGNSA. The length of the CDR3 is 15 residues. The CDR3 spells CASSLAAQGGTEAFF. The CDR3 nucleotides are TGTGCCAGCAGCTTAGCGGCGCAGGGAGGCACTGAAGCTTTCTTT.

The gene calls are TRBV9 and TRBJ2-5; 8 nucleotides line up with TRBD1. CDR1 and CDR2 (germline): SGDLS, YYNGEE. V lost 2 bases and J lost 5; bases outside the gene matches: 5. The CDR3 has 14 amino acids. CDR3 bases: TGTGCCAGCAGCGTCGGACAGGGCCGGGAGACCCAGTACTTC. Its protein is CASSVGQGRETQYF.

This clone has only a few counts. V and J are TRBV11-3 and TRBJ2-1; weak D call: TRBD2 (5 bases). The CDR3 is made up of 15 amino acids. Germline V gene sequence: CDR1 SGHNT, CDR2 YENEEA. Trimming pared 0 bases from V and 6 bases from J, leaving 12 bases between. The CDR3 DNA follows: TGTGCCAGCAGCTTAGACTCGGGGAGCCGCAATGAGCAGTTCTTC. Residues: CASSLDSGSRNEQFF.

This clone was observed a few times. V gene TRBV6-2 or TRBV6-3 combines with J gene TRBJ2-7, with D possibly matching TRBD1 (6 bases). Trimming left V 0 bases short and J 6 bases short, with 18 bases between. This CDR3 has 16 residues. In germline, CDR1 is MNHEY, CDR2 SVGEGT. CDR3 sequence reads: CASSYSRFPGVGEQYF. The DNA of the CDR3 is TGTGCCAGCAGTTACTCGAGGTTCCCAGGGGTAGGCGAGCAGTACTTC.

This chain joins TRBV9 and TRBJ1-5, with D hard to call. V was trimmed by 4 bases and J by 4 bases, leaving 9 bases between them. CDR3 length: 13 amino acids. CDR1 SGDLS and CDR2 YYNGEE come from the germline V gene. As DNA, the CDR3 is TGTGCCAGCAGCTCCGGCGTTAATCAGCCCCAGCATTTT. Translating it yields CASSSGVNQPQHF. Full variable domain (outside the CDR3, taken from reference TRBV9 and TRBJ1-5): DSGVTQTPKHLITATGQRVTLRCSPRSGDLSVYWYQQSLDQGLQFLIQYYNGEERAKGNILERFSAQQFPDLHSELNLSSLELGDSALYFCASSSGVNQPQHFGDGTRLSIL.

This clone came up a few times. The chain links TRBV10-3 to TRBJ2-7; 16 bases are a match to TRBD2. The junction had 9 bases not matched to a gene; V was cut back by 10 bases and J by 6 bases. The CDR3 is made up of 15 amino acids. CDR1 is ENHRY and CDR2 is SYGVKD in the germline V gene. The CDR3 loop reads CATRGTSGRGAEQYV. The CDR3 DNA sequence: TGTGCCACCCGAGGGACTAGCGGGAGGGGTGCCGAGCAGTACGTC.

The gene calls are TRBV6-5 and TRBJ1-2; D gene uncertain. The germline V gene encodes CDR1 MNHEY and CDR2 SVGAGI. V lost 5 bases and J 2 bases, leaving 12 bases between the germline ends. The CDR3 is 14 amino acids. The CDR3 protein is CASSQAHPNYGYTF. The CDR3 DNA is TGTGCCAGCAGTCAGGCTCATCCCAACTATGGCTACACCTTC.

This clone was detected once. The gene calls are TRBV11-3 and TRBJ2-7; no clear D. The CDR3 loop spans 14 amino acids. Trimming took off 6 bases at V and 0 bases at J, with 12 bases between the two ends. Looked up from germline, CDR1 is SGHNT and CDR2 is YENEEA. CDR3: CASSADSISYEQYV. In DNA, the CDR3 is TGTGCCAGCAGTGCGGATAGTATCTCCTACGAGCAGTACGTC.

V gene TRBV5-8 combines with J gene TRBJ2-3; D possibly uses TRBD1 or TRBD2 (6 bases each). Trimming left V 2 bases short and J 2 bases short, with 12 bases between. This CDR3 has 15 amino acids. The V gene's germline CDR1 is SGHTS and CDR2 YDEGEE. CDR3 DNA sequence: TGTGCCAGCAGCTTACTCGGGGGCGTCACAGATACGCAGTATTTT. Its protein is CASSLLGGVTDTQYF.